Shown below are 27 T cell receptor beta chains from a single sample sequenced in a study of molecular identifiers for immune sequencing clone quantification. TCRdb reprocessed the PCR reads with MiXCR, giving one entry per CDR3 protein. The sample has nearly 650,000 distinct CDR3 sequences; roughly 23% are singletons. The sample was naive CD8+ T cells from blood, with Jurkat cell RNA spiked in. Subset described: FACS-sorted CD8+CD4-CCR7+CD45RA+ naive T cells. The receptors come from a human donor in good health. Some libraries in this study had Jurkat cell RNA spiked in.

This clonotype appeared a few times. The chain couples TRBV5-5 to TRBJ2-7; 8 bases are a match to TRBD2. V gave up 1 base and J gave up 0 bases; unmatched junction bases: 3. The germline V gene encodes CDR1 SGHKS and CDR2 YYEKEE (reference sequence). This CDR3 spans 15 amino acids. The DNA for the CDR3 is TGTGCCAGCAGCTTGACGGGAGGGGCCTCCTACGAGCAGTACTTC. Its translation: CASSLTGGASYEQYF.

This clonotype appeared a few times. J is TRBJ1-3 and V is TRBV30; maybe TRBD1 (5 bases). The ends were cut back, 3 bases at V and 1 base at J, with 16 bases in the middle. The CDR3 runs to 16 residues. Per germline, CDR1 GTSNPN and CDR2 SVGIG (reference sequence). DNA for the CDR3: TGTGCCTGGAGGACCGTCAAGGGGATTTCTGGAAACACCATATATTTT. It specifies CAWRTVKGISGNTIYF.

The chain recombines TRBV19 with TRBJ2-7, with 8 bases fitting TRBD1. The length of the CDR3 is 15 residues. V lost 6 bases to trimming and J lost 3 bases; unmatched junction nucleotides: 10. CDR1 is LNHDA and CDR2 is SQIVND in the germline V gene (reference sequence). CDR3 bases: TGTGCCAGTAGGGTTTCGGGACAGGTTCGCTACGAGCAGTACTTC. Its protein is CASRVSGQVRYEQYF.

This clonotype has a count of ten or more. The chain joins TRBV7-6 to TRBJ2-7, with 14 bases that match TRBD2. The V segment lost 4 bases and the J segment 4 bases; nucleotides outside the gene matches: 12. The CDR3 length is 18 residues. The germline V gene encodes CDR1 SGHVS and CDR2 FNYEAQ. CDR3 region: CASSSDPGLAGGGYEQYF. CDR3 DNA: TGTGCCAGCAGCTCAGATCCCGGACTAGCGGGAGGCGGGTACGAGCAGTACTTC.

With respect to this clonotype: This could be a read error, since a much larger clone is one nucleotide away. The rearrangement joins TRBV7-9 to TRBJ2-7; the match to TRBD1 covers 7 bases. This CDR3 contains 15 residues. The V segment lost 5 bases and the J segment 2 bases; nucleotides outside the gene matches: 9. The germline V gene encodes CDR1 SEHNR and CDR2 FQNEAQ (reference sequence). For the CDR3, the DNA is TGTGCCAGCAGCCCACCAGACAGGGTCACCTACGAGCAGTACTTC. This translates into CASSPPDRVTYEQYF.

As concerns this clonotype: A read error is possible here, since a much larger clone lies one base away. The chain combines TRBV12-3 or TRBV12-4 with TRBJ2-7; TRBD2 might be the D (5 bases). V dropped 4 bases and J dropped 5 bases, with 6 bases sitting between them. There are 11 residues in the CDR3. CDR3 sequence reads: CASSSEDEQYF. In DNA, the CDR3 is TGTGCCAGCAGTTCGGAGGACGAGCAGTACTTC.

The chain links TRBV5-8 to TRBJ2-5, with 11 bases that match TRBD2. CDR3 length: 15 amino acids. The junction had 8 bases not matched to a gene; V was cut back by 5 bases and J by 5 bases. CDR1 is SGHTS, CDR2 YDEGEE, per germline. CDR3 protein: CASRLTSGSLETQYF. In DNA form, the CDR3 reads TGTGCCAGCAGATTAACTAGCGGGAGTCTCGAGACCCAGTACTTC.

The DNA of the CDR3 is TGTGCCAGCAGCCTTGAACTAGGGCAAGAGAGTGAGCAGTTCTTC. Amino acids: CASSLELGQESEQFF. The chain uses TRBV7-3 and TRBJ2-1, with D possibly matching TRBD2 (5 bases). CDR1 is SGHTA, CDR2 FQGTGA, per germline. The V end was cut by 5 bases, the J end by 9 bases, with 20 bases between. The CDR3 has 15 amino acids.

This clonotype was detected a few times. The chain is built from TRBV13 and TRBJ2-1; 10 bases match TRBD2. The V and J ends lost 5 bases and 6 bases, in that order; junction bases with no gene match: 7. The CDR3 extends over 15 amino acids. Per the germline V gene, CDR1 is PRHDT and CDR2 is FYEKMQ (reference sequence). CDR3 DNA sequence: TGTGCCAGCAGCGATACTAGCGGGGTCAGCAATGAGCAGTTCTTC. Its translation: CASSDTSGVSNEQFF.

This clonotype has just a few counts. This chain uses TRBV5-1 with TRBJ2-7; 9 bases agree with TRBD2. Per the germline V gene, CDR1 is SGHRS and CDR2 is YFSETQ. The ends lost 0 bases at V and 5 bases at J; junction bases unmatched: 9. This CDR3 spans 16 amino acids. CDR3 DNA: TGCGCCAGCAGCTTGGCCCGGGCGGGAGGGTTCCACGAGCAGTACTTC. It encodes CASSLARAGGFHEQYF. The full variable domain, completed using reference TRBV5-1 and TRBJ2-7, is KAGVTQTPRYLIKTRGQQVTLSCSPISGHRSVSWYQQTPGQGLQFLFEYFSETQRNKGNFPGRFSGRQFSNSRSEMNVSTLELGDSALYLCASSLARAGGFHEQYFGPGTRLTVT.

This chain uses TRBV27 with TRBJ2-7; tentative D call: TRBD2 (6 bases). V gave up 6 bases and J gave up 2 bases, with 17 bases separating them. CDR1 and CDR2 (germline): MNHEY, SMNVEV (reference sequence). The CDR3 contains 15 residues. Written as DNA, the CDR3 is TGTGCCAGCAGATTGACTAGTTTTTTGCCCTACGAGCAGTACTTC. As protein: CASRLTSFLPYEQYF.

At least ten counts were recorded for this clonotype. The V gene is TRBV4-3, the J gene TRBJ2-3; weak D call: TRBD1 (6 bases). Germline V gives CDR1 LGHNA, CDR2 YSLEER. V lost 6 bases and J lost 4, with 20 bases in between. CDR3 length equals 16 residues. CDR3 amino acids: CASSPSQQGISDTQYF. In nucleotides, the CDR3 is TGCGCCAGCAGTCCCTCCCAGCAGGGGATATCAGATACGCAGTATTTT.

This clonotype was seen many times. At one boundary the junction diverges from the germline segment, which might be a read error. This chain connects TRBV4-1 to TRBJ1-1; 7 nucleotides match TRBD1. The germline CDR1 and CDR2 sequences are MGHRA and YSYEKL. This CDR3 comprises 13 residues. CDR3 in amino acids: CASSLQGNAEAFF. CDR3 nucleotides: TGCGCCAGCAGCCTACAGGGGAACGCTGAAGCTTTCTTT.

The rearrangement uses TRBV7-6 and TRBJ2-7; 9 nucleotides agree with TRBD2. The trim removed 1 base at V and 1 base at J, leaving 14 bases unmatched. This CDR3 is 19 amino acids long. Germline lookup yields CDR1 SGHVS and CDR2 FNYEAQ. CDR3 loop: CASSLEPPSSGILSYEQYF. In DNA, the CDR3 is TGTGCCAGCAGCTTAGAGCCCCCCTCTAGCGGGATCCTGTCCTACGAGCAGTACTTC.

CDR3: CASSLFGQGDPGATEAFF. The CDR3 DNA reads as TGTGCCAGCAGTTTATTTGGGCAGGGAGACCCAGGGGCCACTGAAGCTTTCTTT. The chain is built from TRBV27 and TRBJ1-1, with D possibly TRBD1 on 6 matching bases. This CDR3 is built from 18 residues. V was trimmed by 1 base and J by 4 bases, leaving 22 bases between them. CDR1 is MNHEY, CDR2 SMNVEV, per germline (reference sequence).

As to this clonotype: One junction end does not reproduce the germline sequence, and a read error may be involved. This chain links TRBV6-2 or TRBV6-3 with TRBJ2-7; D unclear. The CDR3 has 12 amino acids. The germline V gene has CDR1 MNHEY and CDR2 SVGEGT. The CDR3 protein is CACSPDHYEQYF. As DNA, the CDR3 is TGTGCCTGCAGTCCAGACCACTACGAGCAGTACTTC.

Remarks on this clonotype: One end of the junction is discordant with germline, which a read error may explain. This chain joins TRBV5-3 and TRBJ1-1; D possibly corresponds to TRBD1 (5 bases). TRBV5-3 counts as an open reading frame of uncertain function. CDR3 length: 15 amino acids. Written as DNA, the CDR3 is TGTGCCAGCAGCTTGGAATCAGGGAGGAACACTGAAGCTTTCTTT. It encodes CASSLESGRNTEAFF.

This clonotype occurred a few times. The V and J genes are TRBV6-2 or TRBV6-3 and TRBJ2-7; D may be TRBD2 (5 bases). The CDR3 totals 14 residues. Germline V lookup: CDR1 MNHEY, CDR2 SVGEGT. Trimming cost V 5 bases and J 0 bases, with 11 bases left between them. Here the CDR3 DNA reads TGTGCCAGCAGTAACGGGGTGAACTCCTACGAGCAGTACTTC. Translated: CASSNGVNSYEQYF.

This clonotype was counted at least ten times. The rearrangement links TRBV6-5 to TRBJ1-2; D is unresolved. This CDR3 region has 15 residues. V lost 0 bases to trimming and J lost 8 bases, with 16 bases between them. Germline CDR1 MNHEY, CDR2 SVGAGI. For the CDR3, the DNA is TGTGCCAGCAGTTACTCGATTCGTGGACCCCAGGGCTACACCTTC. Translated, it gives CASSYSIRGPQGYTF.

V and J are TRBV7-3 and TRBJ1-6; TRBD1 aligns across 8 bases. The germline V gene encodes CDR1 SGHTA and CDR2 FQGTGA. V trimming: 5 bases; J trimming: 8 bases; junction bases outside the gene matches: 8. This CDR3 is 15 amino acids long. The CDR3: CASSLVGTGDSPLHF. CDR3 DNA: TGTGCCAGCAGCCTCGTGGGGACAGGAGATTCACCCCTCCACTTT.

At least ten counts were recorded for this clonotype. The chain recombines TRBV29-1 with TRBJ1-1; no clear D. There are 9 residues in the CDR3. V shed 4 bases and J shed 7 bases, with 4 bases lying between them. Looked up from germline, CDR1 is SQVTM and CDR2 is ANQGSEA. The CDR3 DNA reads as TGCAGCGTTGGCGGTGAAGCTTTCTTT. Protein product: CSVGGEAFF.

The chain joins TRBV19 to TRBJ2-2; no definite D call. There are 17 residues in the CDR3. V lost 3 bases and J 3 bases, leaving 17 bases between the germline ends. The germline V gene encodes CDR1 LNHDA and CDR2 SQIVND (reference sequence). CDR3 amino acids: CASSIWVGRAYTGELFF. The CDR3 bases are TGTGCCAGTAGTATCTGGGTTGGTCGCGCGTACACCGGGGAGCTGTTTTTT.

This clonotype was counted at least ten times. This sequence joins TRBV30 and TRBJ1-1; D remains unclear. V lost 6 bases, J lost 1 base, and 15 bases lay in between. This CDR3 comprises 14 residues. CDR1 is GTSNPN, CDR2 SVGIG, per germline (reference sequence). The CDR3 loop reads CACRRGIGNTEAFF. The CDR3 DNA is TGTGCCTGCCGGCGGGGTATAGGGAACACTGAAGCTTTCTTT.

At least ten counts were recorded for this clonotype. V is TRBV5-4 and J is TRBJ2-7; 8 nucleotides align to TRBD1. Germline assignment: CDR1 SGHNT and CDR2 YYREEE (reference sequence). The CDR3 runs 14 residues. V trimming: 5 bases; J trimming: 4 bases; junction bases outside the gene matches: 8. CDR3 nucleotide sequence: TGTGCCAGCAGTTTCGACAGGGGCGCGTACGAGCAGTACTTC. Protein: CASSFDRGAYEQYF.

This clonotype was seen ten or more times. V is TRBV5-4 and J is TRBJ2-3; 7 bases match TRBD1. The CDR3 loop spans 16 amino acids. Trimming at V came to 2 bases and at J to 2 bases, leaving 8 bases not matched to a gene. Germline V gene data show CDR1 as SGHNT and CDR2 as YYREEE (reference sequence). CDR3 in DNA: TGTGCCAGCAGCTTCTCCGGGACAGATATCACAGATACGCAGTATTTT. Its protein is CASSFSGTDITDTQYF.

The V call is TRBV7-9, the J call TRBJ2-7; D remains unclear. Trimming cost V 0 bases and J 2 bases, with 8 bases left between them. CDR1 is SEHNR, CDR2 FQNEAQ, per germline (reference sequence). The CDR3 has 14 amino acids. The CDR3 bases are TGTGCCAGCAGCTTAGCGGGGAACACCTACGAGCAGTACTTC. This encodes CASSLAGNTYEQYF.

This clonotype was picked up many times. This chain joins TRBV7-9 and TRBJ2-5; 10 bases line up with TRBD2. Germline assignment: CDR1 SEHNR and CDR2 FQNEAQ (reference sequence). CDR3 size: 16 residues. V shed 1 base and J 4 bases; nucleotides not matched to a gene: 6. The DNA of the CDR3 is TGTGCCAGCAGCTTAGTTCCTAGCGGGAGAAGAGAGACCCAGTACTTC. Its translation: CASSLVPSGRRETQYF.